This T cell receptor beta chain is from a study of OX40 agonist ivuxolimab in advanced cancers. Study-wide findings and caveats: Averaged across samples, CD8+ T cells carried more expanded clones than CD4+ did.

Trimming cost V 4 bases and J 3 bases, with 7 bases left between them. The CDR3 runs to 13 residues. CDR1 SGHTA and CDR2 FQGTGA come from the germline V gene. Worth noting for this clone: Its antigen is not identified.

Assay used: immunoSEQ multiplex PCR; TCRdb lists only in-frame clones, some missing. The repertoire holds 41,000 or so clones, with more than 75% as singletons. The V call is TRBV7-3, the J call TRBJ1-5, with D uncertain. The sequence came from an adult with an advanced solid tumor such as melanoma, head and neck, liver or kidney cancer. The sample was CD4+ or CD8+ T cells sorted from blood, taken in a trial of the OX40 agonist ivuxolimab. Here the CDR3 reads CASSYSPNQPQHF. CDR3 DNA: TGTGCCAGCAGCTACTCTCCCAATCAGCCCCAGCATTTT.